These 9 T cell receptor beta chains were all obtained from the same sample, sequenced in a study of blood T cell repertoires in COVID-19. The assay was immunoSEQ multiplex PCR, and TCRdb's table has in-frame clones only and misses some. The data contain 110,000 or so clones, over 75% of them singletons. Source material: peripheral blood. Receptors were obtained from a woman between 65 and 79 years old who had recovered from COVID-19.

The chain combines TRBV4-1 with TRBJ2-4, with TRBD1 as a possible D gene (5 bases). V lost 4 bases and J lost 4, with 17 bases in between. The CDR3 contains 16 residues. The germline CDR1 and CDR2 sequences are MGHRA and YSYEKL. The CDR3 nucleotides read TGCGCCAGCAGCCTTCTGTTGGGGCAGGGTAAAAACATTCAGTACTTC. Amino acid sequence: CASSLLLGQGKNIQYF.

The chain employs TRBV7-9 and TRBJ2-5, with TRBD2 matching over 9 bases. The CDR3 covers 15 residues. The germline V gene has CDR1 SEHNR and CDR2 FQNEAQ (reference sequence). With V trimmed by 5 bases and J by 5 bases, 9 bases remained unmatched. The CDR3 coding sequence is TGTGCCAGCAGCCAGCGGGGGGCGCTCCGGGAGACCCAGTACTTC. The encoded protein is CASSQRGALRETQYF.

The J gene is TRBJ1-1, the V gene TRBV29-1, with no clear D. This CDR3 spans 10 amino acids. Germline CDR1 is SQVTM and CDR2 is ANQGSEA. Trimming took 7 bases from V and 8 from J, leaving 11 bases between them. In DNA form, the CDR3 reads TGCAGCGGGAGCCGGGGAGAAGCTTTCTTT. Translation: CSGSRGEAFF.

J is TRBJ1-5 and V is TRBV3-1 (or the pseudogene TRBV3-2); 9 bases are a match to TRBD1. This CDR3 is built from 14 residues. J lost 4 bases, V lost 4 bases, and 2 bases had no gene match. Germline V gene data show CDR1 as LGHDT and CDR2 as YNNKEL (reference sequence). The CDR3 is CASSLTGGNQPQHF. DNA for the CDR3: TGTGCCAGCAGCCTGACAGGGGGAAATCAGCCCCAGCATTTT.

The rearrangement uses TRBV28 and TRBJ1-4; 8 nucleotides line up with TRBD1. The CDR3 contains 15 residues. Germline V gene data show CDR1 as MDHEN and CDR2 as SYDVKM. Trimming removed 8 bases from V and 8 bases from J; junction bases left unmatched: 13. The CDR3 region is CASAESRGRREKLFF. CDR3 coding DNA: TGTGCCAGCGCCGAGAGCAGGGGGCGTCGGGAAAAACTGTTTTTT.

The genes are TRBV4-2 and TRBJ2-7, with no clear D. Between the trimmed V and J ends, which lost 0 bases and 2 bases, there was a span of 8 bases. CDR3 length equals 14 residues. Germline V gene lookup returns CDR1 LGHNA and CDR2 YNFKEQ. CDR3 in DNA: TGTGCCAGCAGCCAAGATTACCAGGCCTACGAGCAGTACTTC. It codes for CASSQDYQAYEQYF.

The genes are TRBV11-2 and TRBJ2-7, with D possibly TRBD2 on 6 matching bases. The V gene lost 3 bases and the J gene lost 2 bases, with 14 bases spanning the gap. CDR1 is SGHAT, CDR2 FQNNGV, per germline. The CDR3 has 15 amino acids. CDR3 nucleotide sequence: TGTGCCAGCAGCTTCACGGAGGGAGGAGCCTACGAGCAGTACTTC. Protein sequence: CASSFTEGGAYEQYF.

Only a few counts were recorded for this clone. The rearrangement joins TRBV7-2 to TRBJ1-5; 7 nucleotides agree with TRBD1. With 6 bases clipped from V and 4 bases from J, the junction kept 9 bases outside the gene matches. The CDR3 length is 15 residues. Germline-derived CDR1 and CDR2 are SGHTA and FQGNSA. The CDR3 reads CASSTGVGENQPQHF. The CDR3 DNA reads as TGTGCCAGCAGTACAGGGGTTGGAGAGAATCAGCCCCAGCATTTT.

A few counts support this clone. The chain carries TRBV29-1 and TRBJ2-7; maybe TRBD2 (5 bases). The V gene's germline CDR1 is SQVTM and CDR2 ANQGSEA. This CDR3 spans 13 amino acids. The ends were cut back, 2 bases at V and 3 bases at J, with 11 bases in the middle. As DNA, the CDR3 is TGCAGCGTTGAACAGGCTGGGAGCTACGAGCAGTACTTC. Encoded protein: CSVEQAGSYEQYF.